Shown below are 26 T cell receptor beta chains from a single sample sequenced in a study of blood T cells in healthy people across ages. A sample-barcoded 5' primer and a J-beta primer mix were used in a second PCR of about 7 to 12 cycles. Via MiXCR, TCRdb re-called the 5' RACE reads, giving one row per CDR3 protein. The sample comprises some 690,000 distinct CDR3 sequences, approximately 21% of which are singletons, and about 20% rests with the top ten. The sequencing input was blood. These receptors came from a man between 65 and 85 years old in good health.

V and J are TRBV12-3 or TRBV12-4 and TRBJ2-1; no firm D call. V was cut by 6 bases and J by 8 bases, with 11 bases left in between. The CDR3 has 12 amino acids. The CDR3 sequence is CASRMNWDEQFF. For the CDR3, the DNA is TGTGCCAGCAGGATGAACTGGGATGAGCAGTTCTTC.

The V call is TRBV29-1, the J call TRBJ2-3; TRBD1 matches at 9 bases. J gave up 6 bases and V 6 bases, and 4 bases lay outside the gene matches. Germline V gene data show CDR1 as SQVTM and CDR2 as ANQGSEA. The CDR3 runs 12 residues. CDR3 region: CSVGQGWDTQYF. CDR3 bases: TGCAGCGTGGGACAGGGATGGGATACGCAGTATTTT.

This clonotype was observed a single time. V gene TRBV12-3 or TRBV12-4 combines with J gene TRBJ1-2; D unresolved. This CDR3 comprises 12 residues. Trimming removed 7 bases from V and 7 bases from J, with 13 bases in between. As DNA, the CDR3 is TGTGCCAGCAACCTTGGTTGGGGTGGCTACACCTTC. It specifies CASNLGWGGYTF.

There are many counts of this clonotype. The genes are TRBV6-6 and TRBJ2-1, with D tentatively TRBD2 (5 bases). The CDR3 spans 15 residues. The germline gives CDR1 MNHNY, CDR2 SVGAGI (reference sequence). Deletions cut 2 bases from V and 5 bases from J, with 13 bases between. In DNA form, the CDR3 reads TGTGCCAGCAGTTACGGTCGCGGACTGAACAATGAGCAGTTCTTC. As protein: CASSYGRGLNNEQFF.

V usage is TRBV11-2 and J usage is TRBJ1-4; 8 bases are shared with TRBD1. The CDR3 covers 15 residues. Germline trimming cut 3 bases from V and 8 bases from J; bases unmatched to any gene: 8. The germline V gene has CDR1 SGHAT and CDR2 FQNNGV. CDR3 loop: CASSLLGQGGEKLFF. CDR3 sequence (DNA): TGTGCCAGCAGCTTGTTAGGACAGGGTGGAGAAAAACTGTTTTTT.

The J gene is TRBJ2-3, the V gene TRBV29-1, with 11 nucleotides matching TRBD2. This CDR3 is built from 14 residues. V was pared by 5 bases and J by 6 bases, with 7 bases of the junction left unmatched. Per the germline V gene, CDR1 is SQVTM and CDR2 is ANQGSEA. CDR3 DNA sequence: TGCAGCGTTCTTAAACTAGCGGGAGTTGATACGCAGTATTTT. This gives the protein CSVLKLAGVDTQYF.

This clonotype was detected many times. The V call is TRBV11-2, the J call TRBJ2-3, with 7 positions matching TRBD1. V dropped 5 bases and J dropped 4; count of bases not matched to a gene: 9. The germline V gene encodes CDR1 SGHAT and CDR2 FQNNGV. This CDR3 contains 15 residues. In DNA form, the CDR3 reads TGTGCCAGCAGCGCCTACGACAGGGCAGCAGATACGCAGTATTTT. The encoded protein is CASSAYDRAADTQYF.

This chain uses TRBV3-1 with TRBJ2-1, with D unclear. With 6 bases removed from V and 12 bases from J, the gap between germline ends came to 18 bases. Germline lookup yields CDR1 LGHDT and CDR2 YNNKEL (reference sequence). This CDR3 contains 13 residues. The CDR3 region has the DNA TGTGCCAGCAGTCGGAGCCCCACCTGGTGGCAGTTCTTC. This encodes CASSRSPTWWQFF.

About this clonotype: The junction does not match germline at one end; this may be a read error. The chain employs TRBV28 and TRBJ1-3; no firm D call. Germline V gene data show CDR1 as MDHEN and CDR2 as SYDVKM. This CDR3 is 17 amino acids long. The CDR3 loop is CAGSLSNRVPSGNTIYF. The DNA of the CDR3 is TGTGCCGGCAGTTTATCAAACAGAGTCCCCTCTGGAAACACCATATATTTT.

The chain employs TRBV28 and TRBJ1-1, with a possible D match to TRBD1 (5 bases). The CDR3 runs to 13 residues. CDR1 MDHEN and CDR2 SYDVKM come from the germline V gene. Trimming took off 10 bases at V and 0 bases at J, with 12 bases between the two ends. The CDR3 coding sequence is TGTGCCACCCGTTTAGGGGTGAACACTGAAGCTTTCTTT. It is translated as CATRLGVNTEAFF.

This clonotype was found a few times. This chain connects TRBV27 to TRBJ2-7; D unresolved. Germline V CDR1 and CDR2: MNHEY, SMNVEV (reference sequence). Between the trimmed V and J ends, which lost 8 bases and 7 bases, there was a span of 15 bases. This CDR3 spans 12 amino acids. Here the CDR3 reads CASWSGSWEQYF. The CDR3 coding sequence is TGTGCCAGCTGGTCGGGCAGCTGGGAGCAGTACTTC.

The gene calls are TRBV4-1 and TRBJ2-5; no definite D call. The CDR3 length is 14 residues. Germline CDR1 MGHRA, CDR2 YSYEKL. Deletions cut 0 bases from V and 1 base from J, with 6 bases between. The CDR3 here is CASSQDPTQETQYF. The CDR3, as DNA: TGCGCCAGCAGCCAAGACCCTACCCAAGAGACCCAGTACTTC.

The rearrangement joins TRBV7-8 to TRBJ2-5; a possible D gene is TRBD2 (6 bases). The germline V gene has CDR1 SGHVS and CDR2 FQNEAQ. The CDR3 is made up of 16 amino acids. V dropped 7 bases and J dropped 4 bases, with 22 bases sitting between them. In DNA form, the CDR3 reads TGTGCCAGCAATCCAACCGGGACTCCCTCGGGAGAGACCCAGTACTTC. Translating gives CASNPTGTPSGETQYF.

This clonotype was observed at least ten times. V and J are TRBV4-1 and TRBJ1-2, with 9 bases that match TRBD1. V lost 4 bases to trimming and J lost 3 bases; unmatched junction nucleotides: 0. Germline-derived CDR1 and CDR2 are MGHRA and YSYEKL. The CDR3 contains 13 residues. The CDR3 nucleotides read TGCGCCAGCAGCCGGGACAGGGACTATGGCTACACCTTC. Protein sequence: CASSRDRDYGYTF.

This clonotype has a handful of counts. CDR3 loop: CSVVAVPGETQYF. CDR3 DNA: TGCAGCGTTGTGGCAGTTCCTGGGGAGACCCAGTACTTC. The genes are TRBV29-1 and TRBJ2-5; D remains ambiguous. The germline gives CDR1 SQVTM, CDR2 ANQGSEA. This CDR3 is 13 amino acids long. With 4 bases removed from V and 5 bases from J, the gap between germline ends came to 14 bases. The full variable domain, with the rest looked up from reference TRBV29-1 and TRBJ2-5, is SAVISQKPSRDICQRGTSLTIQCQVDSQVTMMFWYRQQPGQSLTLIATANQGSEATYESGFVIDKFPISRPNLTFSTLTVSNMSPEDSSIYLCSVVAVPGETQYFGPGTRLLVL.

A few counts support this clonotype. This sequence joins TRBV20-1 and TRBJ2-3; a possible D gene is TRBD2 (5 bases). This CDR3 contains 13 residues. Germline CDR1 DFQATT, CDR2 SNEGSKA (reference sequence). The V end was cut by 6 bases, the J end by 1 base, with 11 bases between. The CDR3 loop is CSAPGVRTDTQYF. In nucleotides, the CDR3 is TGCAGTGCCCCCGGGGTCCGCACAGATACGCAGTATTTT.

The gene calls are TRBV3-1 and TRBJ1-4; 10 nucleotides line up with TRBD1. Germline CDR1 and CDR2: LGHDT and YNNKEL (reference sequence). V lost 1 base and J lost 7; bases outside the gene matches: 3. The CDR3 spans 15 residues. The CDR3: CASSQGTGGFEKLFF. The CDR3 coding sequence is TGTGCCAGCAGCCAAGGGACAGGGGGGTTTGAAAAACTGTTTTTT.

Only a few counts were recorded for this clonotype. The chain combines TRBV20-1 with TRBJ2-7; TRBD1 agrees at 10 bases. Germline CDR1 and CDR2: DFQATT and SNEGSKA (reference sequence). V lost 3 bases, J lost 5 bases, and 7 bases stayed unmatched. The CDR3 contains 14 residues. The CDR3 nucleotides are TGCAGTGCTAGGTCCGGGACAGGGGTACACGAGCAGTACTTC. Protein: CSARSGTGVHEQYF.

This clonotype showed up many times. The chain employs TRBV2 and TRBJ1-2; 7 bases are shared with TRBD1. CDR3 length: 12 amino acids. The trim removed 11 bases at V and 7 bases at J, leaving 10 bases unmatched. CDR1 and CDR2 (germline): SNHLY, FYNNEI. Written as DNA, the CDR3 is TGTGCCCGAAGACAGGGCCCTAGTGGCTACACCTTC. This sequence encodes CARRQGPSGYTF.

This clonotype was observed a few times. The V and J genes are TRBV6-5 and TRBJ1-1; possibly TRBD1 for D (5 bases). The CDR3 has 14 amino acids. Germline assignment: CDR1 MNHEY and CDR2 SVGAGI. Trimming removed 7 bases from V and 2 bases from J, with 14 bases in between. The CDR3 sequence: CASISDRRNTEAFF. Written as DNA, the CDR3 is TGTGCCAGCATTAGCGACAGAAGAAACACTGAAGCTTTCTTT.

This clonotype was observed a handful of times. This chain joins TRBV30 and TRBJ1-5; possible D gene TRBD1, 5 bases. V was trimmed by 1 base and J by 2 bases, leaving 9 bases between them. Per germline, CDR1 GTSNPN and CDR2 SVGIG (reference sequence). The CDR3 is made up of 14 amino acids. CDR3 nucleotide sequence: TGTGCCTGGAGTGCAGGGTTGGGCAATCAGCCCCAGCATTTT. It encodes CAWSAGLGNQPQHF.

J is TRBJ2-4 and V is TRBV7-9; D may be TRBD2 (5 bases). The germline V and J ends were trimmed by 1 base and 0 bases, with 16 bases remaining between them. Germline V gene data show CDR1 as SEHNR and CDR2 as FQNEAQ (reference sequence). The CDR3 is 18 residues long. CDR3 bases: TGTGCCAGCAGCTTAGAAAGGGCGGGTCCTTCAGCCAAAAACATTCAGTACTTC. Its protein product is CASSLERAGPSAKNIQYF. Complete variable domain (other parts from reference TRBV7-9 and TRBJ2-4): DTGVSQNPRHKITKRGQNVTFRCDPISEHNRLYWYRQTLGQGPEFLTYFQNEAQLEKSRLLSDRFSAERPKGSFSTLEIQRTEQGDSAMYLCASSLERAGPSAKNIQYFGAGTRLSVL.

This clonotype has a count of ten or more. The V gene is TRBV7-9, the J gene TRBJ2-1; TRBD2 aligns across 14 bases. The V segment lost 5 bases and the J segment 4 bases; nucleotides outside the gene matches: 7. The CDR3 is 17 amino acids. Germline CDR1 is SEHNR and CDR2 is FQNEAQ (reference sequence). CDR3 sequence (DNA): TGTGCCAGCAGCGCTCGACGACTAGCGGGGGGGTACAATGAGCAGTTCTTC. Encoded protein: CASSARRLAGGYNEQFF. Drawing the rest from reference TRBV7-9 and TRBJ2-1, the complete variable domain is DTGVSQNPRHKITKRGQNVTFRCDPISEHNRLYWYRQTLGQGPEFLTYFQNEAQLEKSRLLSDRFSAERPKGSFSTLEIQRTEQGDSAMYLCASSARRLAGGYNEQFFGPGTRLTVL.

The sample holds a few counts of this clonotype. This rearrangement joins TRBV18 to TRBJ2-1; no firm D call. The tail of the sequence fits TRBJ2-7 better, so the J call may be wrong. Germline V gene lookup returns CDR1 KGHSH and CDR2 LQKENI. The CDR3 has 13 amino acids. Written as DNA, the CDR3 is TGTGCCAGCTCACCAGATCTTACCTACGAGCAGTACGTC. Its protein is CASSPDLTYEQYV.

V is TRBV20-1 and J is TRBJ2-4; D is perhaps TRBD1 (6 bases). The CDR3 is 14 amino acids. V lost 3 bases to trimming and J lost 0 bases, with 9 bases between them. CDR1 DFQATT and CDR2 SNEGSKA come from the germline V gene (reference sequence). CDR3 protein: CSASWGLAKNIQYF. The CDR3 DNA reads as TGCAGTGCTAGTTGGGGGCTAGCCAAAAACATTCAGTACTTC.

This clonotype came up a few times. The chain combines TRBV6-6 with TRBJ1-5, with D perhaps TRBD1 (6 bases). This CDR3 contains 15 residues. Germline lookup yields CDR1 MNHNY and CDR2 SVGAGI (reference sequence). Trimming stripped 4 bases from V and 2 bases from J, with 12 bases between. The CDR3 spells CASSWEGGGNQPQHF. CDR3 in DNA: TGTGCCAGCAGTTGGGAGGGGGGCGGCAATCAGCCCCAGCATTTT.